This TCR beta chain was captured in a study of blood T cell repertoires in COVID-19. This CDR3 comprises 14 residues. The J segment lost 3 bases and the V segment lost 4 bases, leaving 5 bases of the junction unmatched. CDR1 is SQVTM and CDR2 is ANQGSEA in the germline V gene. Libraries were prepared by immunoSEQ multiplex PCR; TCRdb keeps only in-frame clonotypes and omits some of them. The table records tens of thousands of clones, around 90% of them present only once. The source is a human donor with active COVID-19. The donor label of this sample is uncertain. This sequence joins TRBV29-1 and TRBJ2-5; TRBD1 matches at 10 bases. Material: peripheral blood. The chain's CDR3 is CSVVDRGLKETQYF. CDR3 bases: TGCAGCGTTGTCGACAGGGGGCTGAAAGAGACCCAGTACTTC.